The clone carrying this T cell receptor beta chain came up many times. Its specificity is not known. This record comes from a study of T-cell reconstitution after alpha-beta-depleted transplantation in children. Study-wide results and limits: Surviving recipient T cells and thymic progenitors underlay high day-60 TCRbeta diversity in some patients.

Using unique molecular identifiers, the investigators prepared the TCRbeta library. TCRdb used MiXCR to reprocess the PCR reads, holding one entry per CDR3 protein. The table has fewer than 550,000 distinct CDR3 sequences, under 12% seen once. This CDR3 comprises 13 residues. Germline V gene sequence: CDR1 DFQATT, CDR2 SNEGSKA (reference sequence). V lost 1 base and J lost 2, with 9 bases in between. The genes are TRBV20-1 and TRBJ2-7; tentative D call: TRBD1 (6 bases). Sample: PBMCs, taken before TCRalphabeta/CD19-depleted stem cell transplant. The sequence derives from a child younger than 10 with inherited bone marrow failure, due to receive a stem cell transplant. CDR3 in DNA: TGCAGTGCTAGAGCTGGGACAACCTACGAGCAGTACTTC. Encoded protein: CSARAGTTYEQYF.